A selection of T cell receptor beta chains follows, all from one sample in a study of OX40 agonist ivuxolimab in advanced cancers. Only in-frame clones appear in the TCRdb table, and some are missing; sequencing was by immunoSEQ multiplex PCR. This table holds about 93,000 clones, roughly nine tenths found once. The starting material was CD4+ or CD8+ T cells sorted from blood, obtained in a trial of the OX40 agonist ivuxolimab. These receptors were obtained from an adult with an advanced solid tumor such as melanoma, head and neck, liver or kidney cancer. The CDR3 runs from the conserved cysteine through the conserved F or W. D genes are given only for firm matches. Part of the rows lack a size; the others show once, few, many or a class for expanded clones.

j_call clone_size v_call d_call cdr3_aa cdr3_nt
TRBJ2-3 . TRBV2 . CASRVETSTDTQYF TGTGCCAGCAGGGTGGAAACTAGCACAGATACGCAGTATTTT
TRBJ1-2 . TRBV6-5 . CASSRDPRNYGYTF TGTGCCAGCAGCCGGGACCCCAGGAACTATGGCTACACCTTC
TRBJ1-2 . TRBV7-2 . CASSSPPGGYTF TGTGCCAGCAGCTCACCCCCGGGGGGCTACACCTTC
TRBJ1-2 . TRBV7-9 . CASSLGLGGYTF TGTGCCAGCAGCCTAGGACTGGGGGGCTACACCTTC
TRBJ2-7 . TRBV19 TRBD1 CASSDRVGEQYF TGTGCCAGTAGCGACAGGGTTGGCGAGCAGTACTTC
TRBJ2-1 . TRBV10-1 TRBD2 CASSPSGGARLDEQFF TGCGCCAGCAGTCCCTCGGGAGGGGCCCGATTGGATGAGCAGTTCTTC
TRBJ1-2 once TRBV5-4 TRBD1 CASSSGTGELGGYTF TGTGCCAGCAGCTCTGGGACAGGGGAGCTGGGCGGCTACACCTTC
TRBJ2-1 once TRBV27 . CASSIYQGILYNEQFF TGTGCCAGCAGTATATATCAGGGGATACTCTACAATGAGCAGTTCTTC
TRBJ2-7 . TRBV18 . CASSPERREQYF TGTGCCAGCTCACCAGAGAGGAGGGAGCAGTACTTC
TRBJ1-5 . TRBV7-9 TRBD1 CASSRQGGQPQHF TGTGCCAGCAGCCGACAGGGCGGTCAGCCCCAGCATTTT
TRBJ1-4 . TRBV7-2 TRBD1 CASSPSPGGTANEKLFF TGTGCCAGCAGCCCTTCGCCAGGGGGCACAGCTAATGAAAAACTGTTTTTT
TRBJ2-7 . TRBV19 . CASSILAGPTYEQYF TGTGCCAGTAGTATCCTGGCGGGACCGACCTACGAGCAGTACTTC
TRBJ1-1 . TRBV30 . CAGGELSGTPRAEAFF TGTGCCGGGGGGGAACTTTCCGGGACCCCGAGGGCTGAAGCTTTCTTT
TRBJ2-7 . TRBV5-4 . CASSLEWKGYEQYF TGTGCCAGCAGCTTAGAGTGGAAGGGGTACGAGCAGTACTTC
TRBJ1-2 few TRBV19 . CASRTGNGYTF TGTGCCAGTAGAACAGGGAATGGCTACACCTTC
TRBJ1-1 . TRBV29-1 . CSVFPPGWPTNTEAFF TGCAGCGTTTTTCCCCCCGGGTGGCCTACAAACACTGAAGCTTTCTTT
TRBJ2-7 . TRBV7-2 . CASSFGDGDEQYF TGTGCCAGCAGCTTCGGTGACGGGGACGAGCAGTACTTC
TRBJ2-7 . TRBV30 TRBD2 CAWANGRGSSYEQYF TGTGCCTGGGCAAATGGGAGGGGCAGCTCCTACGAGCAGTACTTC